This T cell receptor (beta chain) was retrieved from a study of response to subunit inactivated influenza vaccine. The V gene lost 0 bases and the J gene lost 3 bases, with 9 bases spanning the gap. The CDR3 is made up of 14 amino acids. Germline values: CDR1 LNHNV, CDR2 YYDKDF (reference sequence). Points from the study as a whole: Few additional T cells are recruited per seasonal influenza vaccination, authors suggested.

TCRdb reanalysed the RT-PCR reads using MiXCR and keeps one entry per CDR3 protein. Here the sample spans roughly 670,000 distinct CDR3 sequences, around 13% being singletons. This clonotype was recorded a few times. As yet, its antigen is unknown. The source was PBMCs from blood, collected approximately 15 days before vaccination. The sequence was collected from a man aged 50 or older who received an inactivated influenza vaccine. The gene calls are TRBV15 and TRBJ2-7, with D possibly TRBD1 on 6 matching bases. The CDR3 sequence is CATSRDRGHYEQYF. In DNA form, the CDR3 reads TGTGCCACCAGCAGAGACAGGGGACACTACGAGCAGTACTTC. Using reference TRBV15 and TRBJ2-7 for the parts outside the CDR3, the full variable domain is DAMVIQNPRYQVTQFGKPVTLSCSQTLNHNVMYWYQQKSSQAPKLLFHYYDKDFNNEADTPDNFQSRRPNTSFCFLDIRSPGLGDTAMYLCATSRDRGHYEQYFGPGTRLTVT.